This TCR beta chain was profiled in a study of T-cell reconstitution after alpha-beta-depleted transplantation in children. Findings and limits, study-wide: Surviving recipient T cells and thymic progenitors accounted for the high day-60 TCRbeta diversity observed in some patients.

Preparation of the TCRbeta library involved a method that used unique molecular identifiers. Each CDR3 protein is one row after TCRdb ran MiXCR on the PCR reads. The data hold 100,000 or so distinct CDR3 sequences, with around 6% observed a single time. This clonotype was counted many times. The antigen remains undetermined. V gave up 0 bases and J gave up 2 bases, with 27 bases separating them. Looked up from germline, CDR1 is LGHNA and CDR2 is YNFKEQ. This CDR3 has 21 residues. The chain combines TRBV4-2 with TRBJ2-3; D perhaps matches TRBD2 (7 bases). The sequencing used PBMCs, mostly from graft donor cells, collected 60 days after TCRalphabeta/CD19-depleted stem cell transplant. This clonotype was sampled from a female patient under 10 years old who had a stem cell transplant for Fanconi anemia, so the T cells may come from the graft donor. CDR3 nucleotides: TGTGCCAGCAGCCAAGATCAAGCCGGCGGGGGCCTTCCCCTTTACACAGATACGCAGTATTTT. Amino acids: CASSQDQAGGGLPLYTDTQYF.